One and the same sample provided the 13 T cell receptor beta chains below, sequenced in a study of vaccination and CD4 T cells after COVID-19. No cognate antigen is known for these TCRs. Cultured CD4+ T cells had their DNA profiled by the Oncomine TCR Beta short-read assay. Using its own MiXCR run on the PCR reads, TCRdb lists one record per CDR3 protein. The profile covers about 15,000 distinct CDR3 sequences, with 53% appearing a single time and under 13% taken by the ten largest. Treatment indicated: roughly ten-day PBMC culture with coronavirus spike peptide pools or control peptides (ViraFEST assay). The sample consisted of CD4+ T cells from blood, cultured in vitro. The receptors were sampled from a human donor who had recovered from COVID-19.

The V and J genes are TRBV6-5 and TRBJ2-7, with TRBD1 matching 9 bases. The germline V gene has CDR1 MNHEY and CDR2 SVGAGI. This CDR3 contains 14 residues. V shed 4 bases and J 7 bases; nucleotides not matched to a gene: 8. The CDR3 DNA reads TGTGCCAGCAGTTCCGCGGACAGGGGTCGGGAGCAGTACTTC. Encoded protein: CASSSADRGREQYF.

The table lists this clonotype with a few counts. This sequence joins TRBV4-3 and TRBJ1-2, with D hard to call. With 1 base removed from V and 4 bases from J, the gap between germline ends came to 16 bases. In germline, CDR1 is LGHNA, CDR2 YSLEER. The CDR3 sequence is 16 residues long. CDR3 in amino acids: CASSQATTLSGYGYTF. In DNA form, the CDR3 reads TGCGCCAGCAGCCAAGCCACGACCTTGAGCGGCTATGGCTACACCTTC.

This clonotype was counted between two and nine times. This chain links TRBV27 with TRBJ1-1, with 7 positions matching TRBD1. V trimming: 2 bases; J trimming: 0 bases; junction bases outside the gene matches: 0. Germline assignment: CDR1 MNHEY and CDR2 SMNVEV (reference sequence). The CDR3 loop spans 14 amino acids. The CDR3 protein is CASSLDRVNTEAFF. The CDR3 DNA reads as TGTGCCAGCAGTTTAGACAGGGTGAACACTGAAGCTTTCTTT.

The V and J genes are TRBV5-5 and TRBJ1-3; D is ambiguous. The CDR3 has 11 amino acids. Germline CDR1 is SGHKS and CDR2 is YYEKEE (reference sequence). V shed 4 bases and J shed 4 bases, with 3 bases lying between them. The CDR3: CASSPGNTIYF. As DNA, the CDR3 is TGTGCCAGCAGCCCGGGAAACACCATATATTTT. Complete variable domain (other parts from reference TRBV5-5 and TRBJ1-3): DAGVTQSPTHLIKTRGQQVTLRCSPISGHKSVSWYQQVLGQGPQFIFQYYEKEERGRGNFPDRFSARQFPNYSSELNVNALLLGDSALYLCASSPGNTIYFGEGSWLTVV.

This clonotype has a single count. This chain links TRBV7-9 with TRBJ2-1; 8 bases align to TRBD1. The CDR3 sequence is 14 residues long. Germline V gene lookup returns CDR1 SEHNR and CDR2 FQNEAQ (reference sequence). J gave up 2 bases and V 7 bases, and 4 bases lay outside the gene matches. This chain's CDR3 is CASKAGGAYNEQFF. The DNA of the CDR3 is TGTGCCAGCAAGGCAGGGGGCGCCTACAATGAGCAGTTCTTC.

The chain couples TRBV2 to TRBJ1-1, with D possibly TRBD1 on 6 matching bases. Between the trimmed V and J ends, which lost 4 bases and 4 bases, there was a span of 19 bases. The CDR3 covers 16 residues. Looked up from germline, CDR1 is SNHLY and CDR2 is FYNNEI. This chain's CDR3 is CASSGGGGVPSTEAFF. The CDR3 nucleotides read TGTGCCAGCAGTGGGGGAGGGGGGGTCCCGAGCACTGAAGCTTTCTTT.

The V gene is TRBV2, the J gene TRBJ2-7; D gene ambiguous. The length of the CDR3 is 13 residues. The germline CDR1 and CDR2 sequences are SNHLY and FYNNEI. Trimming removed 3 bases at V and 5 bases at J, with 11 bases between. The CDR3 sequence is CASSDVSPDEQYF. The DNA of the CDR3 is TGTGCCAGCAGTGACGTCTCCCCGGACGAGCAGTACTTC.

In this sample, this clonotype turned up a few times. V gene TRBV6-4 combines with J gene TRBJ2-2; TRBD2 aligns across 13 bases. Germline-derived CDR1 and CDR2 are MRHNA and SNTAGT. Trimming cost V 5 bases and J 0 bases; bases outside gene matches: 9. The CDR3 is 19 residues long. As DNA, the CDR3 is TGTGCCAGCAGTCCCGGGACTAGCGGGATCGGGCCGAACACCGGGGAGCTGTTTTTT. Protein product: CASSPGTSGIGPNTGELFF.

The chain is built from TRBV29-1 and TRBJ2-2; 10 bases are a match to TRBD1. Trimming at V came to 6 bases and at J to 2 bases, leaving 3 bases not matched to a gene. CDR3 size: 14 residues. Germline CDR1 reads SQVTM; CDR2 reads ANQGSEA. As DNA, the CDR3 is TGCAGCGTCGACAGGGGGCGTAACACCGGGGAGCTGTTTTTT. It codes for CSVDRGRNTGELFF.

This clonotype was counted between two and nine times. The chain combines TRBV27 with TRBJ2-7, with 8 bases lining up with TRBD1. There are 14 residues in the CDR3. V was clipped by 5 bases and J by 8 bases; unmatched bases: 11. From germline, CDR1 is MNHEY and CDR2 SMNVEV (reference sequence). CDR3 DNA: TGTGCCAGCAGTCCTAGACAGGGGCTTGGGCAGCAGTACTTC. It codes for CASSPRQGLGQQYF.

This clonotype was detected only once. The V and J genes are TRBV6-1 and TRBJ2-3; possibly TRBD1 for D (6 bases). The V end lost 6 bases, the J end lost 2 bases, and 9 bases lay between the germline ends. This CDR3 has 13 residues. Germline V gives CDR1 MNHNS, CDR2 SASEGT. The CDR3 sequence is CASRRDNTDTQYF. The CDR3 DNA sequence: TGTGCCAGCAGGAGGGACAACACAGATACGCAGTATTTT.

This clonotype has just a few counts. The genes are TRBV6-1 and TRBJ1-5, with 9 bases identical to TRBD1. Trimming cost V 4 bases and J 2 bases; bases outside gene matches: 6. Germline V gives CDR1 MNHNS, CDR2 SASEGT. This CDR3 has 16 residues. In DNA, the CDR3 is TGTGCCAGCAGTGGTCCCGGGACAGGGCGCAATCAGCCCCAGCATTTT. Translation gives CASSGPGTGRNQPQHF.

The chain employs TRBV28 and TRBJ2-3; 9 bases line up with TRBD2. The length of the CDR3 is 16 residues. V lost 7 bases to trimming and J lost 4 bases; unmatched junction nucleotides: 12. Germline values: CDR1 MDHEN, CDR2 SYDVKM. CDR3 amino acids: CASTQGGRASADTQYF. CDR3 DNA sequence: TGTGCCAGCACCCAGGGCGGGAGGGCCTCGGCAGATACGCAGTATTTT.